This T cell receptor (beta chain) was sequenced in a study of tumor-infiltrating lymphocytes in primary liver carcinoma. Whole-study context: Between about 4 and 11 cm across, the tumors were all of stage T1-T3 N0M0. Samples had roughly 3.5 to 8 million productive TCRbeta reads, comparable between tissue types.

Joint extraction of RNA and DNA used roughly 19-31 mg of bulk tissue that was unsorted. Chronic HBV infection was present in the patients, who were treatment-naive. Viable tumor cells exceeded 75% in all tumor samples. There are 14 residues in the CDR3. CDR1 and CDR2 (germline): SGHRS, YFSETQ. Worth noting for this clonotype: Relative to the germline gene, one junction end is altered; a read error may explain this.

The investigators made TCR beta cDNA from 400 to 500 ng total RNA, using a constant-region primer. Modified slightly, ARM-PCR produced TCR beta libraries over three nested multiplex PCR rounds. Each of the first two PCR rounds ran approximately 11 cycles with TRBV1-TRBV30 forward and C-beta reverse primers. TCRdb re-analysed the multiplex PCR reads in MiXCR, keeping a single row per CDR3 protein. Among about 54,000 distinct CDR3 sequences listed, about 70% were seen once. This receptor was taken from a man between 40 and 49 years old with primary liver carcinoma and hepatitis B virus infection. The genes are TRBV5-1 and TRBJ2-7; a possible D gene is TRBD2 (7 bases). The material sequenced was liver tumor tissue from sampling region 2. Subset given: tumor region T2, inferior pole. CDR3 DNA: TGTGCCAGCAGCTTGGCCGGGGGGCTCTATGGGCAGTACTTC. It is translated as CASSLAGGLYGQYF.